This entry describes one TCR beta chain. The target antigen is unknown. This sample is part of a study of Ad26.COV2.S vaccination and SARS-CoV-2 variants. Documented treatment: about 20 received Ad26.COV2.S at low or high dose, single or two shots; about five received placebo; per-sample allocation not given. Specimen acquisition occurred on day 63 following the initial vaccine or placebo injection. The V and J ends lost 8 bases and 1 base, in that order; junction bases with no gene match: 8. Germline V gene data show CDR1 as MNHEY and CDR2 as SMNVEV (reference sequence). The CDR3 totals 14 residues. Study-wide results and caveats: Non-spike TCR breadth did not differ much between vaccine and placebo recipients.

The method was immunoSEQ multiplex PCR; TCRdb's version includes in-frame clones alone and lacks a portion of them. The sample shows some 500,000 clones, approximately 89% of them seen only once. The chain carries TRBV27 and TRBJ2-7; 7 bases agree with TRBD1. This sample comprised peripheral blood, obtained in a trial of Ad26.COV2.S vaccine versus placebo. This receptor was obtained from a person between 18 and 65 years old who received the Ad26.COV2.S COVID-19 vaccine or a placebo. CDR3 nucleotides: TGTGCCAGCCTCCGGGACAGATATTCCTACGAGCAGTACTTC. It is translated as CASLRDRYSYEQYF.